A selection of T cell receptor beta chains follows, all from one sample in a study of shared clonotypes between healthy human individuals. Sequenced by immunoSEQ multiplex PCR; TCRdb stores in-frame clones only, minus some. The profile covers millions of clones, with roughly 92% appearing a single time and roughly 0.15% taken by the ten largest. Sequencing input: naive CD4+ T cells sorted from blood. These receptors all stem from a man younger than 30 in good health. Each CDR3 is given with its conserved first and last residue. The D gene is left open where the match is weak. Clone size is given for some rows only: seen once, a few or many times, or a class if the clone is expanded.

j_call,d_call,clone_size,v_call,cdr3_aa
TRBJ2-7,-,-,TRBV7-2,CASSTTGSVGQYF
TRBJ1-1,-,-,TRBV5-8,CASSPAGGVWTEAFF
TRBJ2-3,TRBD2,-,TRBV9,CASSLLAGSIDTQYF
TRBJ2-5,-,-,TRBV7-2,CASGRVQGGQETQYF
TRBJ2-7,-,-,TRBV6-1,CASSDASGLEQYF
TRBJ2-1,-,-,TRBV30,CAWSTGDYNEQFF
TRBJ2-1,-,once,TRBV27,CASRPWNEGEQFF
TRBJ1-4,-,-,TRBV27,CASSEIQGFRLSNEKLFF
TRBJ2-3,TRBD2,-,TRBV7-2,CASSSQRETFTDTQYF
TRBJ1-4,-,-,TRBV2,CASSSLSGNSLSKLFF
TRBJ2-5,TRBD1,-,TRBV7-9,CASETPEGQGRKTQYF
TRBJ1-4,-,-,TRBV6-6,CASSSGVRIGKLFF
TRBJ2-1,TRBD2,-,TRBV9,CASSVGLAENNEQFF
TRBJ2-5,TRBD1,-,TRBV13,CASSWEGQGKKETQYF
-,-,-,TRBV6-5,CASSLGPLSSYEQYF